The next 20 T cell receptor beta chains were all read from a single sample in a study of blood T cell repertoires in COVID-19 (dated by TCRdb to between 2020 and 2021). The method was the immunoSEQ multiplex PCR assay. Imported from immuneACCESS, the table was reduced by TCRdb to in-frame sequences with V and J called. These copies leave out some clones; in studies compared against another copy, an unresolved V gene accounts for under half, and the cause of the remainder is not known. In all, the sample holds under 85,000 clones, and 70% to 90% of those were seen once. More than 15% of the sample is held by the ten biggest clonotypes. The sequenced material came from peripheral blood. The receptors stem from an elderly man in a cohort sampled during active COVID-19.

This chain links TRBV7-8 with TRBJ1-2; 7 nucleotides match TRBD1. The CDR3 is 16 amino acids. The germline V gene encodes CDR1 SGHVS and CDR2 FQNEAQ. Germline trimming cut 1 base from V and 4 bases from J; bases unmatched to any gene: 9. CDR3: CASSLGAGGIAYGYTF. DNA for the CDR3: TGTGCCAGCAGCTTAGGGGCAGGGGGGATTGCCTATGGCTACACCTTC.

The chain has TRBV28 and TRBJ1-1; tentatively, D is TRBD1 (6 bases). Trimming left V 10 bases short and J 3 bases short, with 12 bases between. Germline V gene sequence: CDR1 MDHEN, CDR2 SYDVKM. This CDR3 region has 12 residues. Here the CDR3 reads CATYTGYTEAFF. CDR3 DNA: TGTGCCACCTACACAGGGTACACTGAAGCTTTCTTT.

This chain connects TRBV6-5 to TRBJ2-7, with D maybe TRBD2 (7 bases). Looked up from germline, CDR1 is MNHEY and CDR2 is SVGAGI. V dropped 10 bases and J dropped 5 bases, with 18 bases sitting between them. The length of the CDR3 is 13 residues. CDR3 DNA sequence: TGTGCCACCCGGGGGGCGGGGATCCACGAGCAGTACTTC. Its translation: CATRGAGIHEQYF.

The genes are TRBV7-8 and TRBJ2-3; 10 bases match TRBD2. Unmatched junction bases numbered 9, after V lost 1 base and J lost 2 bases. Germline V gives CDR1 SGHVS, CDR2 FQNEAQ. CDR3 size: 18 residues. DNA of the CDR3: TGTGCCAGCAGCTTAGGTTTGGATAGCGGGGGGTTCACAGATACGCAGTATTTT. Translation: CASSLGLDSGGFTDTQYF.

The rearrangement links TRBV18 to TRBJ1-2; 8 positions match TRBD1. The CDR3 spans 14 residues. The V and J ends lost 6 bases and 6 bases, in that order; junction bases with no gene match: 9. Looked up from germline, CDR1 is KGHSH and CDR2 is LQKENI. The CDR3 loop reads CASSLGQGGDGYTF. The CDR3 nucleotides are TGTGCCAGCTCGCTTGGACAGGGAGGAGATGGCTACACCTTC.

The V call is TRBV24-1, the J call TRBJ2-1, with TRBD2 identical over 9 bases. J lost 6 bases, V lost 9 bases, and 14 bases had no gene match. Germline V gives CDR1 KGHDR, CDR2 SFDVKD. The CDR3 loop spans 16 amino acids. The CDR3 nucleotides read TGTGCCACCTCACCCGGGGGCGGGGGGGCCTTCAATGAGCAGTTCTTC. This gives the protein CATSPGGGGAFNEQFF.

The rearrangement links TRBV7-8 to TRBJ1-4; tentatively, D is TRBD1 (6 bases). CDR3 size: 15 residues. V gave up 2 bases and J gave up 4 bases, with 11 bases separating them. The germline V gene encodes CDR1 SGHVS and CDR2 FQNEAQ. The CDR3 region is CASSLLTGDNEKLFF. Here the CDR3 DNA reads TGTGCCAGCAGCTTACTGACAGGAGATAATGAAAAACTGTTTTTT.

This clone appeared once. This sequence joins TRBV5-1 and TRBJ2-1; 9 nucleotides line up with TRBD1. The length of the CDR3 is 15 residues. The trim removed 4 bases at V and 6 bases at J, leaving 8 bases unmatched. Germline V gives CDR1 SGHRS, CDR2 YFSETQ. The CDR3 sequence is CASSPGTGRFNEQFF. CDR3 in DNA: TGCGCCAGCAGCCCCGGGACAGGGAGGTTCAATGAGCAGTTCTTC.

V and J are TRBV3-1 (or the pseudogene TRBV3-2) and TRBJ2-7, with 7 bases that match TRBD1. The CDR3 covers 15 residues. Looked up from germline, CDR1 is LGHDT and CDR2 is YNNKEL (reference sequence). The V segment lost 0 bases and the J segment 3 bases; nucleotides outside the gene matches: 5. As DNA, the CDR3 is TGTGCCAGCAGCCAAGAGCCAGGGGGAATCTACGAGCAGTACTTC. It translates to CASSQEPGGIYEQYF.

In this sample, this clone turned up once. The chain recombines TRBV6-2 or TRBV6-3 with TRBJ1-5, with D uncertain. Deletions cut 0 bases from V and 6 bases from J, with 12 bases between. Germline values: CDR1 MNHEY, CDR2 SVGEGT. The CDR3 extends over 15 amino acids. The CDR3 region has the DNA TGTGCCAGCAGTTACTCTACCTCCCGGGGTCAGCCCCAGCATTTT. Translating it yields CASSYSTSRGQPQHF.

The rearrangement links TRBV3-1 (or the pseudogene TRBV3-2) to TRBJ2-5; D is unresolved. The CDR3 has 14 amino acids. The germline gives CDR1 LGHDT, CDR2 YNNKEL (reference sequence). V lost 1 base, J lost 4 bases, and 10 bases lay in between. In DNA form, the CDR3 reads TGTGCCAGCAGCCAAGTTCAGCAGCGAGAGACCCAGTACTTC. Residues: CASSQVQQRETQYF.

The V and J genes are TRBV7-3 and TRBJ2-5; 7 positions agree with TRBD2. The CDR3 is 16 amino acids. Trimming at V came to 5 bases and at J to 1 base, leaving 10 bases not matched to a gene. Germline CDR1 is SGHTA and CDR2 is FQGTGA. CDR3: CASSPRSGLSQETQYF. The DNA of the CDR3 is TGTGCCAGCAGCCCAAGGTCGGGACTAAGCCAAGAGACCCAGTACTTC.

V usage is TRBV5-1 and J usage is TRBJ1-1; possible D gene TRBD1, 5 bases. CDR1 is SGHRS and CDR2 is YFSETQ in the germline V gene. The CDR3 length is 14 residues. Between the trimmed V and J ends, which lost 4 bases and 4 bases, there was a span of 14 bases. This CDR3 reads CASSGREGGTEAFF. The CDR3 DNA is TGCGCCAGCAGCGGCAGGGAGGGAGGCACTGAAGCTTTCTTT.

CDR3 protein: CASSTRQGAQEAFF. DNA for the CDR3: TGTGCCAGCAGCACCCGACAGGGTGCGCAGGAAGCTTTCTTT. This chain connects TRBV5-4 to TRBJ1-1, with 7 bases identical to TRBD1. This CDR3 comprises 14 residues. Trimming cost V 4 bases and J 8 bases; bases outside gene matches: 11. CDR1 is SGHNT and CDR2 is YYREEE in the germline V gene (reference sequence).

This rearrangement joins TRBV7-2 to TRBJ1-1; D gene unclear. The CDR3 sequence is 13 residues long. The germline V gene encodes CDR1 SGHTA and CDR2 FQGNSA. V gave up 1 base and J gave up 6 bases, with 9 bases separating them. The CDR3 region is CASSLVLAAEAFF. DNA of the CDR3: TGTGCCAGCAGCTTAGTACTGGCGGCTGAAGCTTTCTTT.

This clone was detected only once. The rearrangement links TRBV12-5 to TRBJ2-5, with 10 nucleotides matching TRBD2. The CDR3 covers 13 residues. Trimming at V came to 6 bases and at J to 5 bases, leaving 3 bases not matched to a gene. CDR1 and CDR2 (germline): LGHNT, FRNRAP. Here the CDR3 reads CASGPTSGETQYF. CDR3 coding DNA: TGTGCTAGTGGCCCGACTAGCGGGGAGACCCAGTACTTC.

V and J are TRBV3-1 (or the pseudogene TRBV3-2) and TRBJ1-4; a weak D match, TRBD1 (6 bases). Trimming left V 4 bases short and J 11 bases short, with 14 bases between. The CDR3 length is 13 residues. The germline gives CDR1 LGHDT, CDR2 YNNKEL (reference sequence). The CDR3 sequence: CASSPRGGGKLFF. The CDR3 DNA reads TGTGCCAGCAGCCCTAGGGGGGGTGGGAAACTGTTTTTT.

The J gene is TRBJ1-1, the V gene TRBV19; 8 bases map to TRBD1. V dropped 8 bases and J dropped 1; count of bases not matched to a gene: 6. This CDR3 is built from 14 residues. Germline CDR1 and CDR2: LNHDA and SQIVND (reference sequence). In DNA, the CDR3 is TGTGCCAGTGGACAGGGTAGGACGAACACTGAAGCTTTCTTT. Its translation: CASGQGRTNTEAFF.

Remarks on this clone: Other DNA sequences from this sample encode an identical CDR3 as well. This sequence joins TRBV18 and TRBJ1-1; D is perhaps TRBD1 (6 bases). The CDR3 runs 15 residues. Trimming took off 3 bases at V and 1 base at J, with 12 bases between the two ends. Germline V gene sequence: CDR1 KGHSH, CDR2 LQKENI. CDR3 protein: CASSPRGQWNTEAFF. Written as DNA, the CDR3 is TGTGCCAGCTCACCCCGCGGACAGTGGAACACTGAAGCTTTCTTT.

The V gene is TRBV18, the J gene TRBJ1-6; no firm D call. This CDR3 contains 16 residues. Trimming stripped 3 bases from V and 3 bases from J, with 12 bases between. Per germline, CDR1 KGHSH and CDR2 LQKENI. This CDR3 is CASSPRIAYYNSPLHF. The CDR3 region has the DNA TGTGCCAGCTCACCTAGAATTGCCTACTATAATTCACCCCTCCACTTT. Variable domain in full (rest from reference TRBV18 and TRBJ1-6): NAGVMQNPRHLVRRRGQEARLRCSPMKGHSHVYWYRQLPEEGLKFMVYLQKENIIDESGMPKERFSAEFPKEGPSILRIQQVVRGDSAAYFCASSPRIAYYNSPLHFGNGTRLTVT.